What follows are 13 T cell receptor beta chains derived from one specimen sequenced in a study of cytotoxic CD8 clonotypes in ibrutinib-treated CLL. Sequencing was performed with immunoSEQ multiplex PCR; in TCRdb, only in-frame clones are kept and a portion is missing. The sample records 25,000 to 30,000 clones, approximately 85% being singletons. The sample consisted of PBMCs, taken after 24 months of ibrutinib treatment. The receptors come from a human donor with chronic lymphocytic leukemia.

This chain joins TRBV10-3 and TRBJ2-7, with D possibly TRBD1 on 6 matching bases. Germline V gene lookup returns CDR1 ENHRY and CDR2 SYGVKD. With 6 bases removed from V and 7 bases from J, the gap between germline ends came to 19 bases. The CDR3 contains 14 residues. CDR3: CAIRVRQAGEEQYF. Here the CDR3 DNA reads TGTGCCATCAGAGTTCGACAGGCAGGGGAGGAGCAGTACTTC.

This clone has a single count. This sequence joins TRBV2 and TRBJ1-5, with D hard to call. V was trimmed by 6 bases and J by 0 bases, leaving 3 bases between them. Germline-derived CDR1 and CDR2 are SNHLY and FYNNEI. The CDR3 length is 12 residues. In nucleotides, the CDR3 is TGTGCCAGCAGGCCTAGCAATCAGCCCCAGCATTTT. Its translation: CASRPSNQPQHF.

In its sample, this clone was seen a few times. V is TRBV5-1 and J is TRBJ1-6; 8 bases line up with TRBD1. CDR3 length: 16 residues. Unmatched junction bases numbered 12, after V lost 5 bases and J lost 8 bases. Germline values: CDR1 SGHRS, CDR2 YFSETQ. The CDR3 DNA reads as TGCGCCAGCAGTTACGAGGGACAGGTAGACTATTCACCCCTCCACTTT. Residues: CASSYEGQVDYSPLHF.

In this sample, this clone turned up once. V and J are TRBV19 and TRBJ2-7; 10 bases align to TRBD1. The germline V gene has CDR1 LNHDA and CDR2 SQIVND (reference sequence). This CDR3 is built from 16 residues. V was clipped by 3 bases and J by 2 bases; unmatched bases: 7. The CDR3: CASSMGGQGTTYEQYF. The CDR3 DNA follows: TGTGCCAGTAGTATGGGGGGACAGGGGACCACCTACGAGCAGTACTTC.

The chain recombines TRBV9 with TRBJ1-3; D is ambiguous. Per the germline V gene, CDR1 is SGDLS and CDR2 is YYNGEE. The CDR3 contains 14 residues. V lost 4 bases, J lost 4 bases, and 12 bases lay in between. CDR3 sequence (DNA): TGTGCCAGCAGCCTAGAAATCGCGGGAAACACCATATATTTT. This encodes CASSLEIAGNTIYF.

J is TRBJ1-2 and V is TRBV11-2; tentatively, D is TRBD1 (6 bases). Deletions cut 2 bases from V and 4 bases from J, with 11 bases between. CDR1 and CDR2 from the germline V gene are SGHAT and FQNNGV. The CDR3 spans 14 residues. The CDR3 nucleotides are TGTGCCAGCAGCTTAAAGGTGGACAGCTATGGCTACACCTTC. It specifies CASSLKVDSYGYTF.

The chain combines TRBV19 with TRBJ2-3; 8 bases are shared with TRBD1. Germline V CDR1 and CDR2: LNHDA, SQIVND (reference sequence). This CDR3 has 19 residues. The V and J ends lost 7 bases and 3 bases, in that order; junction bases with no gene match: 21. The CDR3 here is CASIGLRDRSQKGTDTQYF. In DNA form, the CDR3 reads TGTGCCAGTATCGGTCTCCGGGACAGGTCACAAAAGGGGACAGATACGCAGTATTTT. The complete variable domain, with remaining parts taken from reference TRBV19 and TRBJ2-3, reads DGGITQSPKYLFRKEGQNVTLSCEQNLNHDAMYWYRQDPGQGLRLIYYSQIVNDFQKGDIAEGYSVSREKKESFPLTVTSAQKNPTAFYLCASIGLRDRSQKGTDTQYFGPGTRLTVL.

The V gene is TRBV27, the J gene TRBJ2-7; maybe TRBD2 (5 bases). This CDR3 comprises 14 residues. Trimming left V 4 bases short and J 2 bases short, with 12 bases between. The germline V gene encodes CDR1 MNHEY and CDR2 SMNVEV (reference sequence). For the CDR3, the DNA is TGTGCCAGCAGTTCCCTGGACTCCACCTACGAGCAGTACTTC. Amino acid sequence: CASSSLDSTYEQYF.

This clone showed up just a few times. This chain links TRBV9 with TRBJ1-6; D remains ambiguous. Trimming took 1 base from V and 8 from J, leaving 7 bases between them. The CDR3 has 13 residues. Germline-derived CDR1 and CDR2 are SGDLS and YYNGEE. CDR3 DNA: TGTGCCAGCAGCGTATTCTCCGATTCACCCCTCCACTTT. Its protein product is CASSVFSDSPLHF.

The chain is built from TRBV7-2 and TRBJ1-5; 8 nucleotides match TRBD1. The CDR3 has 15 residues. J gave up 5 bases and V 5 bases, and 8 bases lay outside the gene matches. Germline lookup yields CDR1 SGHTA and CDR2 FQGNSA. The CDR3 loop is CASSPPGQGHQPQHF. CDR3 nucleotides: TGTGCCAGCAGCCCGCCTGGACAGGGCCATCAGCCCCAGCATTTT.

V usage is TRBV5-1 and J usage is TRBJ2-1, with 9 nucleotides matching TRBD1. Germline V lookup: CDR1 SGHRS, CDR2 YFSETQ. This CDR3 contains 15 residues. Trimming at V came to 4 bases and at J to 1 base, leaving 3 bases not matched to a gene. The CDR3 nucleotides read TGCGCCAGCAGCACCGGGACAGGGTCCTACAATGAGCAGTTCTTC. Translating it yields CASSTGTGSYNEQFF.

V is TRBV6-5 and J is TRBJ1-2, with 12 positions matching TRBD1. The CDR3 runs to 16 residues. The ends lost 0 bases at V and 4 bases at J; junction bases unmatched: 3. CDR1 MNHEY and CDR2 SVGAGI come from the germline V gene. The CDR3 nucleotides are TGTGCCAGCAGTTACTCCGGGACAGGGGGCGGCTATGGCTACACCTTC. This gives the protein CASSYSGTGGGYGYTF.

Here the CDR3 reads CASSQDNLGQPQHF. CDR3 coding DNA: TGCGCCAGCAGCCAGGACAATTTGGGCCAGCCCCAGCATTTT. This sequence joins TRBV5-1 and TRBJ1-5, with a weak D call TRBD1 (5 bases). The CDR3 is 14 residues long. Trimming cost V 4 bases and J 7 bases, with 15 bases left between them. Germline V gene data show CDR1 as SGHRS and CDR2 as YFSETQ.